The T cell receptor beta chain under discussion was sequenced for a study of T cells after yellow fever vaccination. Overall study findings and caveats: One caveat is that FACS-sorted repertoires could contain abundant clonotypes contaminating from the bulk population. Post-booster repertoires contained most primary-vaccination clones again (96% CD4, 88% CD8). Shared CD4/CD8 clonotypes were a small share, likely from convergent recombination.

Many counts were recorded for this clonotype. What it binds is not known. The V end lost 4 bases, the J end lost 7 bases, and 8 bases lay between the germline ends. The CDR3 loop spans 11 amino acids. CDR1 is SGHDT and CDR2 is YYEEEE in the germline V gene. UMIs and a universal primer site were added when TCR cDNA was made by 5'RACE template switching. A single record per CDR3 protein comes from TCRdb applying MiXCR to the 5' RACE reads. The sample shows roughly 180,000 distinct CDR3 sequences, approximately 6.2% of them seen only once. V is TRBV5-6 and J is TRBJ1-2, with D unclear. The sequence derives from a man aged 18 to 35 who received the YFV17D yellow fever vaccine. The starting material was CD4+ T cells sorted from PBMCs, obtained on the day of the first yellow fever vaccination. CDR3 in amino acids: CASSTSFGYTF. The CDR3, as DNA: TGTGCCAGCAGCACCAGCTTTGGCTACACCTTC.